Sequencing of this T cell receptor (beta chain) was carried out in a study of control samples from healthy donors and cancer patients. Some clones are missing from TCRdb's copy, which holds only in-frame ones; the method was immunoSEQ multiplex PCR. This sample has roughly 130,000 clones; 80% to 95% occur once, and the top ten carry over 2%. J was trimmed by 0 bases and V by 3 bases; bases with no gene match: 7. This CDR3 has 15 amino acids. The germline V gene has CDR1 GTSNPN and CDR2 SVGIG (reference sequence). V is TRBV30 and J is TRBJ1-1; 7 nucleotides match TRBD1. Input material: blood. This receptor was taken from a young man in good health. The CDR3 is CAWSPGQVMNTEAFF. The CDR3 DNA reads TGTGCCTGGAGCCCTGGACAGGTCATGAACACTGAAGCTTTCTTT.